At least ten counts were recorded for the clone carrying this T cell receptor beta chain. This sample is drawn from a study of low-dose radiotherapy and immunotherapy resistance in tumors. Covering alpha and beta chains, TRAV- and TRBV-specific primers were used for the first-strand cDNA. TCR amplification ran approximately 22 PCR cycles using constant-region and V-primer adapter primers. Via MiXCR, TCRdb re-called the reads, giving one row per CDR3 protein. The table records 70,000 to 90,000 distinct CDR3 sequences, roughly 19% of them present only once. Noted time point: before trial treatment. Material: PBMCs, obtained before treatment. This TCR came from a male donor with prostate cancer.

The CDR3 DNA is TGTGCCAGCAGCACGGGACAGGCGCCCTATGGCTACACCTTC. Amino acid sequence: CASSTGQAPYGYTF. The V and J genes are TRBV7-9 and TRBJ1-2, with TRBD1 matching over 8 bases. V was clipped by 5 bases and J by 4 bases; unmatched bases: 6. This CDR3 has 14 residues. Germline CDR1 reads SEHNR; CDR2 reads FQNEAQ (reference sequence). Filled out from reference TRBV7-9 and TRBJ1-2, the complete variable domain reads DTGVSQNPRHKITKRGQNVTFRCDPISEHNRLYWYRQTLGQGPEFLTYFQNEAQLEKSRLLSDRFSAERPKGSFSTLEIQRTEQGDSAMYLCASSTGQAPYGYTFGSGTRLTVV.